This T cell receptor (beta chain) derives from a study of shared clonotypes between healthy human individuals. Healthy and HIV-negative, the adult donors had no recent acute infections or vaccinations. CD4+ cells were split into CD45RA+ naive and CD45RA-negative memory subsets. As concerns this clone: Its antigen is as yet unknown. The sample carries other DNA sequences with the same CDR3.

The V and J ends lost 0 bases and 1 base respectively, with 5 bases between them. Looked up from germline, CDR1 is SGHNT and CDR2 is YYREEE (reference sequence). The CDR3 is 13 amino acids. Sequencing was performed with immunoSEQ multiplex PCR; in TCRdb, only in-frame clones are kept and a portion is missing. Of 1,400,000 or so clones listed, around 98.5% are singletons. Study-level points and caveats: Clonotypes that were shared across a handful of donors made up 4% to 6% of naive CD4 clonotypes. Naive subsets usually exceeded memory subsets in estimated richness.

Input material: naive CD4+ T cells sorted from blood. As for subset: CD45RA+ positively selected. The receptor's source is a man younger than 40 in good health. The chain is built from TRBV5-4 and TRBJ2-7; D gene uncertain. The CDR3 sequence: CASSLVGSYEQYF. The CDR3 DNA reads TGTGCCAGCAGCTTGGTTGGTTCCTACGAGCAGTACTTC.